This T cell receptor beta chain was identified during a study of T-cell reconstitution after alpha-beta-depleted transplantation in children. This CDR3 spans 17 amino acids. V was pared by 6 bases and J by 7 bases, with 24 bases between. It was with unique molecular identifiers that the TCRbeta library was prepared. TCRdb redid the calling of the PCR reads with MiXCR, one entry per CDR3 protein. In the table there are approximately 210,000 distinct CDR3 sequences, around a sixth of which are singletons. The sequence derives from a male patient between 2 and 15 years old who had a stem cell transplant for acute lymphoblastic leukemia, so the T cells may come from the graft donor. The specimen comprised PBMCs, mostly from graft donor cells, sampled 360 days after TCRalphabeta/CD19-depleted stem cell transplant. The V gene is TRBV12-3 or TRBV12-4, the J gene TRBJ2-2; the D gene is possibly TRBD1 (6 bases). CDR3 residues: CASSQSAGTTWYGELFF. The CDR3 bases are TGTGCCAGCAGCCAGAGCGCCGGGACAACCTGGTACGGGGAGCTGTTTTTT.